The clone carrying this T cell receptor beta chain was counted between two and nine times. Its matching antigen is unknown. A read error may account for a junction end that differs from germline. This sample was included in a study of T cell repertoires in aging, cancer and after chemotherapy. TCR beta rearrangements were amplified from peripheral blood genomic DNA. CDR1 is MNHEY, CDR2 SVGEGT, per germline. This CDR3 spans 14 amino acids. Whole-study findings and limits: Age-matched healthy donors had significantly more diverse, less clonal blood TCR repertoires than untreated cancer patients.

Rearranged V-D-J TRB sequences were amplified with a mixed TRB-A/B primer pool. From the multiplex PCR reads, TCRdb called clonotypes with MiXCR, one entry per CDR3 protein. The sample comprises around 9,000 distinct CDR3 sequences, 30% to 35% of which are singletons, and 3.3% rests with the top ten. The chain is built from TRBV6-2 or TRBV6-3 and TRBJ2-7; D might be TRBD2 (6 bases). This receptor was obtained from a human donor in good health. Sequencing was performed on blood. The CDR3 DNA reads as TGTGCCAGTAGTTACCCGGGGAGGACCTACGAGCAGTACTTC. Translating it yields CASSYPGRTYEQYF.